This TCR beta chain was profiled in a study of T-cell reconstitution after alpha-beta-depleted transplantation in children. A library of TCRbeta sequences, prepared with unique molecular identifiers, was generated. TCRdb processed the PCR reads anew with MiXCR; each CDR3 protein has one entry. Among about 500,000 distinct CDR3 sequences listed, approximately 32% were seen once. This clonotype was counted a few times. This material consisted of PBMCs from the stem cell graft donor, taken from the stem cell graft. This receptor was taken from a human donor who donated a stem cell graft to a child with aplastic anemia.

CDR3 region: CSAVDKSEAFF. The CDR3 DNA reads TGCAGTGCTGTGGACAAGTCCGAAGCTTTCTTT. The chain joins TRBV20-1 to TRBJ1-1; D perhaps matches TRBD1 (5 bases). Looked up from germline, CDR1 is DFQATT and CDR2 is SNEGSKA (reference sequence). Trimming took off 5 bases at V and 8 bases at J, with 12 bases between the two ends. The CDR3 length is 11 residues.